This is a list of T cell receptor beta chains from one sample in a study of T cells after yellow fever vaccination. TCRdb passed the 5' RACE reads through MiXCR, listing each CDR3 protein once. The sample consists of 250,000 to 400,000 distinct CDR3 sequences, over 4% of them appearing once. The starting material was PBMCs, obtained 5 days after the yellow fever booster vaccination. The receptors here all came from a man younger than 30 who received the YFV17D yellow fever vaccine. Both conserved end residues are part of each CDR3. Each record gives: CDR3 protein, CDR3 DNA, CDR3 length, D gene, V gene, clone size, J gene. The D gene is left open where the match is weak. Rows give clone size only sometimes, using once, few, many, or a class for an expanded clone.

CDR3: CASRGGAPNTGELFF
DNA: TGTGCCAGCAGGGGGGGCGCCCCGAACACCGGGGAGCTGTTTTTT
length: 15
D: -
V: TRBV2
size: -
J: TRBJ2-2

CDR3: CASSLYGDGYTF
DNA: TGTGCCAGCAGCTTGTACGGGGACGGCTACACCTTC
length: 12
D: -
V: TRBV7-2
size: many
J: TRBJ1-2

CDR3: CSAKGVGTDTQYF
DNA: TGCAGTGCTAAAGGGGTGGGCACAGATACGCAGTATTTT
length: 13
D: -
V: TRBV20-1
size: few
J: TRBJ2-3

CDR3: CSASPGQGATEAFF
DNA: TGCAGTGCTAGCCCGGGACAGGGGGCCACTGAAGCTTTCTTT
length: 14
D: TRBD1
V: TRBV20-1
size: few
J: TRBJ1-1

CDR3: CASTRTNSPLHF
DNA: TGTGCCAGTACTAGAACGAATTCACCCCTCCACTTT
length: 12
D: -
V: TRBV6-6
size: -
J: TRBJ1-6

CDR3: CASDTSGGAHEQYF
DNA: TGTGCCAGCGACACCAGCGGGGGGGCCCACGAGCAGTACTTC
length: 14
D: TRBD2
V: TRBV12-3/TRBV12-4
size: -
J: TRBJ2-7

CDR3: CASTRLAGSAGETQYF
DNA: TGTGCCAGCACTCGACTAGCGGGATCGGCGGGAGAGACCCAGTACTTC
length: 16
D: TRBD2
V: TRBV7-6
size: many
J: TRBJ2-5

CDR3: CASSLSGGQTQYF
DNA: TGTGCCAGCAGTTTGTCAGGGGGCCAGACCCAGTACTTC
length: 13
D: TRBD1
V: TRBV28
size: few
J: TRBJ2-5

CDR3: CASSFIPREETQYF
DNA: TGTGCCAGCAGTTTCATCCCGAGGGAGGAGACCCAGTACTTC
length: 14
D: -
V: TRBV12-3/TRBV12-4
size: -
J: TRBJ2-5

CDR3: CASSLLSGPPDTQYF
DNA: TGTGCCAGCAGCTTACTTAGTGGGCCACCAGATACGCAGTATTTT
length: 15
D: -
V: TRBV7-9
size: few
J: TRBJ2-3

CDR3: CASSRDFTGELFF
DNA: TGTGCCAGCAGTCGGGATTTCACCGGGGAGCTGTTTTTT
length: 13
D: -
V: TRBV7-2
size: -
J: TRBJ2-2

CDR3: CASSPNNLAGGNEQFF
DNA: TGTGCCAGCTCACCAAACAACTTAGCGGGGGGTAATGAGCAGTTCTTC
length: 16
D: TRBD2
V: TRBV18
size: many
J: TRBJ2-1

CDR3: CASSPTGDLQETQYF
DNA: TGTGCCAGCAGCCCGACAGGGGACCTCCAAGAGACCCAGTACTTC
length: 15
D: TRBD1
V: TRBV9
size: -
J: TRBJ2-5

CDR3: CASSEGVRAEAFF
DNA: TGTGCCAGCAGCGAGGGGGTTCGCGCTGAAGCTTTCTTT
length: 13
D: -
V: TRBV7-9
size: few
J: TRBJ1-1

CDR3: CASSLWTRGTGRGETQYF
DNA: TGCGCCAGCAGCTTGTGGACGCGCGGGACGGGAAGGGGGGAGACCCAGTACTTC
length: 18
D: -
V: TRBV5-1
size: few
J: TRBJ2-5

CDR3: CASRRQGGEDYGYTF
DNA: TGTGCCAGCAGAAGACAGGGGGGCGAGGACTATGGCTACACCTTC
length: 15
D: TRBD1
V: TRBV7-2
size: -
J: TRBJ1-2

CDR3: CASTNPRLLLFNTGELFF
DNA: TGTGCCAGCACTAACCCCCGGCTGCTCCTCTTTAACACCGGGGAGCTGTTTTTT
length: 18
D: -
V: TRBV5-6
size: few
J: TRBJ2-2

CDR3: CASSLWGTTGNTIYF
DNA: TGTGCCAGCAGTTTATGGGGAACGACTGGAAACACCATATATTTT
length: 15
D: -
V: TRBV28
size: few
J: TRBJ1-3

CDR3: CASSFLPGQGLPGELFF
DNA: TGTGCCAGCAGCTTCCTCCCGGGACAGGGGTTACCCGGGGAGCTGTTTTTT
length: 17
D: TRBD1
V: TRBV7-9
size: few
J: TRBJ2-2

CDR3: CASSGDEIFLEKFF
DNA: TGTGCCTCCAGCGGGGACGAGATTTTCCTTGAGAAGTTCTTC
length: 14
D: TRBD2
V: TRBV15
size: -
J: TRBJ2-1

CDR3: CASNPPGGTGELFF
DNA: TGTGCCAGCAACCCCCCGGGGGGCACCGGGGAGCTGTTTTTT
length: 14
D: TRBD2
V: TRBV12-3/TRBV12-4
size: many
J: TRBJ2-2

CDR3: CASSFTQRDLNF
DNA: TGTGCCAGCAGCTTCACGCAGCGGGACCTAAACTTT
length: 12
D: -
V: TRBV3-1
size: many
J: TRBJ1-6

CDR3: CSASRSQETQYF
DNA: TGCAGTGCTAGCCGTAGCCAAGAGACCCAGTACTTC
length: 12
D: -
V: TRBV20-1
size: -
J: TRBJ2-5

CDR3: CAWSVRRLLTDTQYF
DNA: TGTGCCTGGAGTGTACGGAGACTTCTCACAGATACGCAGTATTTT
length: 15
D: -
V: TRBV30
size: -
J: TRBJ2-3

CDR3: CASSDVGHNQPQHF
DNA: TGCGCCAGCAGTGATGTGGGACACAATCAGCCCCAGCATTTT
length: 14
D: -
V: TRBV10-2
size: -
J: TRBJ1-5

CDR3: CATSNNRGNTNEQFF
DNA: TGTGCCACCAGCAATAACAGGGGAAATACCAATGAGCAGTTCTTC
length: 15
D: TRBD1
V: TRBV6-4
size: few
J: TRBJ2-1

CDR3: CASTRTDHQETQYF
DNA: TGTGCCAGCACCCGGACAGATCACCAAGAGACCCAGTACTTC
length: 14
D: -
V: TRBV6-5
size: few
J: TRBJ2-5

CDR3: CASSRSRGTGELFF
DNA: TGCGCCAGCAGCCGATCCAGGGGGACCGGGGAGCTGTTTTTT
length: 14
D: TRBD1
V: TRBV4-1
size: many
J: TRBJ2-2

CDR3: CASSTTPVLADYNEQFF
DNA: TGTGCCAGCAGCACTACGCCGGTACTAGCGGATTACAATGAGCAGTTCTTC
length: 17
D: TRBD2
V: TRBV7-9
size: -
J: TRBJ2-1

CDR3: CASSLVPSETQYF
DNA: TGTGCCAGCAGCTTGGTACCTAGCGAGACCCAGTACTTC
length: 13
D: -
V: TRBV5-4
size: -
J: TRBJ2-5

CDR3: CASGLVPARDKRSNQPQHF
DNA: TGTGCTAGTGGTTTGGTCCCAGCCCGGGACAAGAGGAGCAATCAGCCCCAGCATTTT
length: 19
D: -
V: TRBV12-5
size: -
J: TRBJ1-5

CDR3: CASFHSGGMNTEAFF
DNA: TGTGCCAGCTTCCACTCCGGTGGAATGAACACTGAAGCTTTCTTT
length: 15
D: -
V: TRBV7-9
size: -
J: TRBJ1-1

CDR3: CASSPQIQAGANVLTF
DNA: TGTGCCAGCAGTCCACAGATTCAGGCTGGGGCCAACGTCCTGACTTTC
length: 16
D: -
V: TRBV27
size: -
J: TRBJ2-6

CDR3: CASSLGTGANVLTF
DNA: TGTGCCAGCAGCTTAGGGACGGGGGCCAACGTCCTGACTTTC
length: 14
D: -
V: TRBV7-6
size: -
J: TRBJ2-6

CDR3: CASSQEGEGLYGNTIYF
DNA: TGCGCCAGCAGCCAAGAAGGGGAGGGGTTGTATGGAAACACCATATATTTT
length: 17
D: -
V: TRBV4-3
size: -
J: TRBJ1-3

CDR3: CASSLGTGEQYF
DNA: TGTGCCAGCAGTCTCGGGACAGGGGAGCAGTACTTC
length: 12
D: TRBD1
V: TRBV27
size: few
J: TRBJ2-7

CDR3: CASSPSAGPAPYGYTF
DNA: TGTGCCAGCAGTCCATCCGCTGGGCCCGCCCCCTATGGCTACACCTTC
length: 16
D: -
V: TRBV6-5
size: many
J: TRBJ1-2